This passage covers 15 T cell receptor beta chains from one sample sequenced in a study of Graves' ophthalmopathy and Graves' hyperthyroidism. RNA transcripts provided the template for amplifying TCR beta CDR3 regions. The authors performed first-round RT-PCR with HTBI primers and then a second-round multiplex PCR. TCRdb fed the multiplex PCR reads into MiXCR, producing one record per CDR3 protein. The sample has about 420,000 distinct CDR3 sequences, more than 20% seen once. Sequencing was carried out using peripheral blood. These TCRs come from a woman between 18 and 29 years old with stable Graves' hyperthyroidism.

This clonotype was detected only once. V usage is TRBV6-2 or TRBV6-3 and J usage is TRBJ1-5; D perhaps matches TRBD1 (5 bases). Germline V CDR1 and CDR2: MNHEY, SVGEGT. The CDR3 runs 15 residues. V lost 6 bases and J lost 2, with 14 bases in between. CDR3 region: CASRTGLVGNQPQHF. CDR3 nucleotides: TGTGCCAGCAGAACAGGCTTAGTTGGCAATCAGCCCCAGCATTTT.

The chain couples TRBV12-3 or TRBV12-4 to TRBJ2-7, with D maybe TRBD1 (6 bases). V dropped 2 bases and J dropped 4 bases, with 18 bases sitting between them. This CDR3 spans 16 amino acids. The CDR3 bases are TGTGCCAGCAGTTTATTCCATACGGGGACAAAATACGAGCAGTACTTC. The encoded protein is CASSLFHTGTKYEQYF.

The V gene is TRBV2, the J gene TRBJ2-7; perhaps TRBD2 as D (5 bases). Germline lookup yields CDR1 SNHLY and CDR2 FYNNEI. Trimming removed 1 base from V and 3 bases from J, with 10 bases in between. CDR3 length: 14 amino acids. In nucleotides, the CDR3 is TGTGCCAGCAGTGAAGTACGGGGAATCTACGAGCAGTACTTC. Translation: CASSEVRGIYEQYF.

V is TRBV6-5 and J is TRBJ2-7; perhaps TRBD1 as D (5 bases). Germline V CDR1 and CDR2: MNHEY, SVGAGI. V was cut by 2 bases and J by 5 bases, with 10 bases left in between. This CDR3 region has 13 residues. The CDR3 coding sequence is TGTGCCAGCAGTTACCAGGGTGGGAACGAGCAGTACTTC. Translating it yields CASSYQGGNEQYF.

This clonotype has at least ten counts. J is TRBJ2-7 and V is TRBV20-1, with TRBD2 as a possible D gene (6 bases). The germline gives CDR1 DFQATT, CDR2 SNEGSKA (reference sequence). The CDR3 has 14 amino acids. V was clipped by 6 bases and J by 2 bases, with 17 bases between them. The CDR3 DNA reads as TGCAGTGCCCGAACTAGCCAGGGAGCCTACGAGCAGTACTTC. Translated: CSARTSQGAYEQYF.

This sequence joins TRBV13 and TRBJ2-5; tentatively, D is TRBD1 (5 bases). Germline V gives CDR1 PRHDT, CDR2 FYEKMQ (reference sequence). V was pared by 1 base and J by 0 bases, with 15 bases between. The CDR3 length is 17 residues. The CDR3 sequence is CASSLVTARQYQETQYF. The CDR3 coding sequence is TGTGCCAGCAGCTTAGTGACAGCGAGACAGTACCAAGAGACCCAGTACTTC.

As regards this clonotype: The conserved closing phenylalanine or tryptophan is absent in this CDR3, likely reflecting a read error. The chain's CDR3 is CSARAPGGGNQPQHV. In DNA form, the CDR3 reads TGCAGTGCTAGAGCCCCAGGGGGAGGCAATCAGCCCCAGCATGTT. The chain recombines TRBV20-1 with TRBJ1-5, with TRBD1 matching 7 bases. The CDR3 is 15 amino acids. The germline gives CDR1 DFQATT, CDR2 SNEGSKA (reference sequence). V lost 1 base, J lost 2 bases, and 5 bases stayed unmatched.

The V call is TRBV27, the J call TRBJ2-7, with D unclear. The CDR3 loop spans 14 amino acids. Germline V gene sequence: CDR1 MNHEY, CDR2 SMNVEV (reference sequence). V lost 4 bases to trimming and J lost 2 bases, with 12 bases between them. CDR3 nucleotides: TGTGCCAGCAGTTACCGCCGGCGGCCCTACGAGCAGTACTTC. This gives the protein CASSYRRRPYEQYF.

V is TRBV12-3 or TRBV12-4 and J is TRBJ2-7; 13 nucleotides line up with TRBD2. This CDR3 is 15 amino acids long. With 6 bases clipped from V and 7 bases from J, the junction kept 9 bases outside the gene matches. The CDR3 bases are TGTGCCAGCAGCACCGGGACTAGCGGGGTCCTGGAGCAGTACTTC. Amino acids: CASSTGTSGVLEQYF.

This clonotype was seen once. The chain joins TRBV4-2 to TRBJ2-7, with D perhaps matching TRBD1 (5 bases). V was pared by 1 base and J by 5 bases, with 15 bases between. The germline V gene encodes CDR1 LGHNA and CDR2 YNFKEQ. The CDR3 has 15 residues. CDR3 sequence: CASSQGVGDFNEQYF. The CDR3 region has the DNA TGTGCCAGCAGCCAAGGAGTAGGGGATTTCAACGAGCAGTACTTC.

The rearrangement links TRBV28 to TRBJ1-2; 7 bases fit TRBD1. Germline-derived CDR1 and CDR2 are MDHEN and SYDVKM. J was trimmed by 7 bases and V by 4 bases; bases with no gene match: 0. The CDR3 totals 11 residues. The CDR3 region is CASSWTGGYTF. The CDR3 bases are TGTGCCAGCAGTTGGACAGGTGGCTACACCTTC.

Only one count was recorded for this clonotype. V gene TRBV24-1 combines with J gene TRBJ1-2; 7 nucleotides agree with TRBD1. The CDR3 extends over 18 amino acids. The V gene end was trimmed by 3 bases and the J gene end by 0 bases; junction bases not matched to a gene: 12. Germline CDR1 is KGHDR and CDR2 is SFDVKD. CDR3 nucleotide sequence: TGTGCCACCAGTGATGGGGACAGTCATAATTTAGCTAACTATGGCTACACCTTC. Protein product: CATSDGDSHNLANYGYTF.

This clonotype was seen ten or more times. The rearrangement links TRBV6-4 to TRBJ2-2; TRBD2 agrees at 15 bases. V lost 6 bases and J lost 4; bases outside the gene matches: 6. Looked up from germline, CDR1 is MRHNA and CDR2 is SNTAGT. The CDR3 has 17 amino acids. CDR3 residues: CASRGLAGGPSTGELFF. The DNA of the CDR3 is TGTGCCAGCAGGGGACTAGCGGGAGGCCCTTCCACCGGGGAGCTGTTTTTT.

This clonotype showed up many times. The chain links TRBV12-3 or TRBV12-4 to TRBJ1-5; tentatively, D is TRBD1 (5 bases). V lost 3 bases, J lost 5 bases, and 14 bases lay in between. The CDR3 has 15 residues. The CDR3 region is CASSLTDTPDQPQHF. In nucleotides, the CDR3 is TGTGCCAGCAGTTTGACAGACACCCCCGATCAGCCCCAGCATTTT.

This chain uses TRBV19 with TRBJ2-2, with 12 positions matching TRBD2. Germline-derived CDR1 and CDR2 are LNHDA and SQIVND (reference sequence). The CDR3 covers 15 residues. Trimming cost V 7 bases and J 7 bases; bases outside gene matches: 7. CDR3 DNA sequence: TGTGCCAGTATTAAACTAGCGGGAGGAGTCGGGGAGCTGTTTTTT. This codes for CASIKLAGGVGELFF.